Sequencing of this T cell receptor beta chain was carried out in a study of shared clonotypes between healthy human individuals (TCRdb year 2020). Regarding the complete study: The cohort included a few men and two women between 18 and 49 years of age. Per donor, three plates each were used for CD4 naive and CD4 memory, two for CD8 naive, and one for CD8 memory. To estimate repertoire size and how much clonotype sharing occurs between individuals, the study deeply sequenced the blood TCR repertoires of 5 or 6 healthy adults. To increase sequencing depth and limit assay-specific biases, different laboratories used diverse techniques to prepare libraries and sequence TCR repertoires. Each donor's leukapheresis produced roughly between roughly 0.85 and 9.5 billion PBMCs.

This clone was observed a single time. It lacks a known antigen. The record has no base qualities; no much larger clone is one base away. The donors were healthy, HIV-negative adults with no recently reported acute infections or vaccinations. Every donor was a Caucasian adult residing in Nashville, Tennessee, USA. CD4+ T cells were enriched through magnetic negative selection, after which naive cells were positively selected on CD45RA and the remaining negative fraction served as the memory subset. Blood was collected by leukapheresis, and PBMCs were isolated by Ficoll-Histopaque density gradient centrifugation and then cryopreserved in liquid nitrogen vapor phase. Analytical flow cytometry was used to check the purity and quantity of every magnetically sorted T cell population. Each sorted fraction had its genomic DNA isolated and then quantified by UV absorbance on a Nanodrop 2000c. Using the deep immunoSEQ assay, multiplex PCR amplified TCR CDR3 regions from genomic DNA. Extracted genomic DNA from each cell subset was spread evenly across all wells of several immunoSEQ 96-well plates, with each plate serving as a replicate. For sorted subsets, each replicate PCR was loaded with roughly 190 ng genomic DNA, equivalent to approximately 33,000 T cell genomes. Purified libraries were quantified with a Qubit 3.0 fluorometer, sized on a Bioanalyzer 2100, and re-quantified with the KAPA Library Quantification kit. A separate single-read 150-cycle Illumina NextSeq 550 flow cell was used to sequence each immunoSEQ 96-well plate. Per the authors' processing: Because only junctional sequences without quality scores were contained in the immunoSEQ output, filtering matching that applied to full-length reads could not be performed. To assign V/J genes and CDR3, sequences were annotated using PyIR, a Python wrapper for IgBLAST v1.9, with IMGT germline references. Reads with weak V/J assignments (E-value above 1e-6), missing CDR3, stop codons, out-of-frame junctions, or ambiguous translated residues were removed. A V3J clonotype was defined by an identical inferred V gene, J gene, and CDR3 amino acid sequence. Percentage overlap between repertoires was calculated by dividing the number of shared unique clonotypes by the size of the smaller repertoire. Richness of each repertoire was evaluated using RTK rarefaction, the Chao1 estimator, and Recon v2.1 estimates of unobserved clonotypes. Generation probabilities for all TCRbeta clonotypes obtained by the gDNA method from a handful of donors were computed using OLGA. TCRdb mirrors the immuneACCESS table, restricted to in-frame sequences. Some clones are absent from its copies; in checked studies, under half trace to an unresolved V gene, and the reason for the others is unknown. That table gives V, J and clone size, and the DNA gave D and trimming. Here the sample has a few million clones; 93% occur a single time. The leading ten clones occupy about 0.37% of the sample.

The germline V gene provides CDR1 SNHLY and CDR2 FYNNEI. V is cut by 6 bases and J by 0 bases, and the space between the germline ends is 9 bases. The CDR3 runs 14 residues from the cysteine to the phenylalanine. Left in the record is the CDR3 DNA by itself, 42 bases read in frame from the first base. General study outcomes and caveats: Based on pairwise subsampling, the degree of clonotype sharing among donors was expected to be affected by sequencing depth. Incomplete sequencing was indicated by rarefaction of sorted-subset datasets, despite the large sequencing depth. Approximately 5% of naive CD4, 3.5% of naive CD8, roughly 2.4% of memory CD4, and around 0.42% of memory CD8 clonotypes were shared across several donors. Naive subsets generally had larger estimated clonotype richness than memory subsets. The genetic and exposure-history diversity represented was limited by the small number of donors. Sampling was restricted to blood, and TCR repertoires in tissue are likely to differ from TCR repertoires in blood. Higher generation probabilities were observed for clonotypes shared by all four sorted-subset donors than for non-shared clonotypes.

Sequences were obtained from naive CD4+ T cells from PBMCs. Explained via the paper, the cell subset or site label denotes: CD45RA+ positively selected. The TCR comes from a man aged 18 to 35 in good health. Some clones in this sample may be carry-over from other donors' samples. Rearrangement joined TRBV2 to TRBJ1-5; TRBD1 could be the D gene, as 5 bases match. At the DNA level, the sequence is TGTGCCAGCAGGGACAAAAATAGCAATCAGCCCCAGCATTTT. It translates as CASRDKNSNQPQHF.